A selection of T cell receptor beta chains follows, all from one sample in a study of blood T cell repertoires in COVID-19. The repertoire was sequenced with immunoSEQ multiplex PCR; TCRdb's copy has only in-frame clones and lacks some. Of roughly 100,000 clones listed, roughly four fifths are singletons. Material for sequencing was peripheral blood. The receptors here all came from a middle-aged man with active or convalescent COVID-19. CDR3s include the opening cysteine and the closing phenylalanine or tryptophan. Each record gives: V gene, clone size, D gene, J gene, CDR3 protein, CDR3 DNA. The D gene is left open where the match is weak. Some rows have no size entry. The others give once, few or many, or a class for an expanded clone.

v_gene: TRBV4-2
abundance: -
d_gene: -
j_gene: TRBJ1-5
CDR3aa: CASSQDSAGYQHF
CDR3nt: TGTGCCAGCAGCCAAGATTCGGCAGGGTACCAGCATTTT

v_gene: TRBV28
abundance: once
d_gene: -
j_gene: TRBJ1-2
CDR3aa: CASGLPGGLRFGGYTF
CDR3nt: TGTGCCAGCGGTCTTCCGGGAGGCCTAAGGTTTGGTGGCTACACCTTC

v_gene: TRBV12-5
abundance: -
d_gene: -
j_gene: TRBJ2-1
CDR3aa: CASGRTQPLHWWQFF
CDR3nt: TGTGCTAGTGGCCGGACACAACCGCTCCATTGGTGGCAGTTCTTC

v_gene: TRBV7-2
abundance: -
d_gene: -
j_gene: TRBJ1-3
CDR3aa: CASSLVPGWPGNTIYF
CDR3nt: TGTGCCAGCAGCTTAGTTCCAGGGTGGCCTGGAAACACCATATATTTT

v_gene: TRBV5-5
abundance: once
d_gene: TRBD1
j_gene: TRBJ1-4
CDR3aa: CASSPGTGIAGEKLFF
CDR3nt: TGTGCCAGCAGCCCAGGGACAGGGATAGCGGGTGAAAAACTGTTTTTT

v_gene: TRBV7-2
abundance: few
d_gene: TRBD2
j_gene: TRBJ2-1
CDR3aa: CASSVSGEVNEQFF
CDR3nt: TGTGCCAGCAGCGTTAGCGGGGAAGTCAATGAGCAGTTCTTC

v_gene: TRBV4-1
abundance: -
d_gene: TRBD2
j_gene: TRBJ2-1
CDR3aa: CASSQDRGVSGGAKRHEQFF
CDR3nt: TGCGCCAGCAGCCAAGATCGTGGGGTTAGCGGGGGGGCCAAGAGGCATGAGCAGTTCTTC

v_gene: TRBV5-1
abundance: once
d_gene: -
j_gene: TRBJ2-7
CDR3aa: CASSFGGTAAYEQYF
CDR3nt: TGCGCCAGCAGCTTTGGGGGGACAGCAGCCTACGAGCAGTACTTC

v_gene: TRBV3-1/TRBV3-2
abundance: -
d_gene: -
j_gene: TRBJ1-1
CDR3aa: CASSQGGTGSTEAFF
CDR3nt: TGTGCCAGCAGCCAAGGGGGAACAGGGAGCACTGAAGCTTTCTTT

v_gene: TRBV19
abundance: -
d_gene: -
j_gene: TRBJ1-4
CDR3aa: CASRTGIELFF
CDR3nt: TGTGCCAGTAGAACAGGGATAGAACTGTTTTTT

v_gene: TRBV27
abundance: -
d_gene: TRBD1
j_gene: TRBJ1-2
CDR3aa: CASSLRRDSSYGYTF
CDR3nt: TGTGCCAGCAGTTTACGAAGGGACAGCTCCTATGGCTACACCTTC

v_gene: TRBV9
abundance: -
d_gene: TRBD1
j_gene: TRBJ1-6
CDR3aa: CASSAPGQGSPLHF
CDR3nt: TGTGCCAGCAGCGCGCCGGGACAGGGTTCACCCCTCCACTTT

v_gene: TRBV25-1
abundance: -
d_gene: TRBD1
j_gene: TRBJ1-4
CDR3aa: CASSARGRGEVKLFF
CDR3nt: TGTGCCAGCAGCGCAAGGGGGCGGGGGGAAGTAAAACTGTTTTTT

v_gene: TRBV27
abundance: -
d_gene: -
j_gene: TRBJ1-5
CDR3aa: CASSPQGNSNQPQHF
CDR3nt: TGTGCCAGCAGTCCTCAGGGCAATAGCAATCAGCCCCAGCATTTT

v_gene: TRBV5-4
abundance: once
d_gene: -
j_gene: TRBJ1-4
CDR3aa: CASSLGTDPWEKLFF
CDR3nt: TGTGCCAGCAGCTTAGGAACAGACCCCTGGGAAAAACTGTTTTTT

v_gene: TRBV9
abundance: -
d_gene: TRBD2
j_gene: TRBJ2-5
CDR3aa: CASSGYRLAGQETQYF
CDR3nt: TGTGCCAGCAGTGGTTACAGACTAGCGGGGCAAGAGACCCAGTACTTC

v_gene: TRBV7-8
abundance: -
d_gene: -
j_gene: TRBJ1-6
CDR3aa: CASSPRSPREANNSPLHF
CDR3nt: TGTGCCAGCAGCCCGCGTTCCCCTCGGGAGGCAAATAATTCACCCCTCCACTTT

v_gene: TRBV30
abundance: -
d_gene: TRBD2
j_gene: TRBJ2-5
CDR3aa: CAWSGYATRLAKETQYF
CDR3nt: TGTGCCTGGAGTGGGTACGCCACGAGACTAGCGAAAGAGACCCAGTACTTC

v_gene: TRBV6-5
abundance: -
d_gene: TRBD2
j_gene: TRBJ2-2
CDR3aa: CASSRGGNTGELFF
CDR3nt: TGTGCCAGCAGTCGGGGGGGGAACACCGGGGAGCTGTTTTTT

v_gene: TRBV6-5
abundance: -
d_gene: TRBD1
j_gene: TRBJ1-2
CDR3aa: CASSGNRGNGYTF
CDR3nt: TGTGCCAGCAGCGGGAACAGGGGCAATGGCTACACCTTC

v_gene: TRBV12-3/TRBV12-4
abundance: -
d_gene: TRBD1
j_gene: TRBJ1-2
CDR3aa: CASSRDRVDGYTF
CDR3nt: TGTGCCAGCAGTAGGGACAGGGTAGACGGCTACACCTTC

v_gene: TRBV13
abundance: -
d_gene: TRBD1
j_gene: TRBJ1-3
CDR3aa: CASSADRGGNTIYF
CDR3nt: TGTGCCAGCAGCGCCGACAGGGGTGGAAACACCATATATTTT

v_gene: TRBV5-1
abundance: -
d_gene: -
j_gene: TRBJ2-7
CDR3aa: CASSLQGGSYEQYF
CDR3nt: TGCGCCAGCAGCTTGCAGGGGGGCTCCTACGAGCAGTACTTC

v_gene: TRBV5-8
abundance: -
d_gene: -
j_gene: TRBJ1-5
CDR3aa: CASSLAVGVVGNQPQHF
CDR3nt: TGTGCCAGCAGCTTGGCCGTAGGGGTGGTTGGCAATCAGCCCCAGCATTTT

v_gene: TRBV6-6
abundance: -
d_gene: TRBD2
j_gene: TRBJ2-3
CDR3aa: CASSLSGLAYASTDTQYF
CDR3nt: TGTGCCAGCAGTCTTTCGGGACTAGCGTATGCTAGCACAGATACGCAGTATTTT

v_gene: TRBV9
abundance: once
d_gene: -
j_gene: TRBJ2-5
CDR3aa: CASSVVGTLLRRETQYF
CDR3nt: TGTGCCAGCAGCGTAGTTGGGACTCTACTCCGACGGGAGACCCAGTACTTC

v_gene: TRBV19
abundance: -
d_gene: -
j_gene: TRBJ1-1
CDR3aa: CASIQYPNTEAFF
CDR3nt: TGTGCCAGTATACAGTATCCCAACACTGAAGCTTTCTTT

v_gene: TRBV2
abundance: -
d_gene: TRBD2
j_gene: TRBJ2-5
CDR3aa: CASTLSGGPPQMETQYF
CDR3nt: TGTGCCAGCACCCTTAGCGGGGGGCCACCCCAGATGGAGACCCAGTACTTC

v_gene: TRBV13
abundance: -
d_gene: TRBD1
j_gene: TRBJ1-4
CDR3aa: CASSSRQGEKLFF
CDR3nt: TGTGCCAGCAGCTCCCGACAGGGGGAAAAACTGTTTTTT

v_gene: TRBV11-3
abundance: -
d_gene: -
j_gene: TRBJ2-7
CDR3aa: CASSRGQSSYEQYF
CDR3nt: TGTGCCAGCAGCCGAGGACAGAGCTCCTACGAGCAGTACTTC

v_gene: TRBV7-2
abundance: -
d_gene: -
j_gene: TRBJ1-5
CDR3aa: CASSPGPGNQPQHF
CDR3nt: TGTGCCAGCAGCCCAGGGCCAGGCAATCAGCCCCAGCATTTT

v_gene: TRBV7-2
abundance: -
d_gene: -
j_gene: TRBJ2-1
CDR3aa: CASSLERGAGNEQFF
CDR3nt: TGTGCCAGCAGCTTAGAACGGGGGGCAGGAAATGAGCAGTTCTTC

v_gene: TRBV5-1
abundance: once
d_gene: TRBD2
j_gene: TRBJ2-7
CDR3aa: CASSLGTSGISYEQYF
CDR3nt: TGCGCCAGCAGCTTGGGGACTAGCGGGATCTCCTACGAGCAGTACTTC

v_gene: TRBV12-3/TRBV12-4
abundance: -
d_gene: -
j_gene: TRBJ2-3
CDR3aa: CASSGEAGWTQYF
CDR3nt: TGTGCCAGCAGTGGCGAAGCAGGGTGGACGCAGTATTTT

v_gene: TRBV27
abundance: many
d_gene: TRBD1
j_gene: TRBJ2-7
CDR3aa: CASNRRTGRTYEQYF
CDR3nt: TGTGCCAGCAACCGCCGGACAGGGAGAACCTACGAGCAGTACTTC

v_gene: TRBV23-1
abundance: -
d_gene: -
j_gene: TRBJ1-3
CDR3aa: CASSQSTRSSGNTIYF
CDR3nt: TGCGCCAGCAGTCAATCAACGCGGAGTTCTGGAAACACCATATATTTT

v_gene: TRBV6-5
abundance: -
d_gene: TRBD1
j_gene: TRBJ2-3
CDR3aa: CASSLSDRDTQYF
CDR3nt: TGTGCCAGCAGTCTCTCGGACAGGGATACGCAGTATTTT

v_gene: TRBV3-1/TRBV3-2
abundance: -
d_gene: TRBD1
j_gene: TRBJ2-7
CDR3aa: CASSQRGRHEQYF
CDR3nt: TGTGCCAGCAGCCAGAGGGGGCGCCACGAGCAGTACTTC

v_gene: TRBV19
abundance: -
d_gene: -
j_gene: TRBJ1-2
CDR3aa: CASSIWQVNYGYTF
CDR3nt: TGTGCCAGTAGTATCTGGCAGGTGAACTATGGCTACACCTTC

v_gene: TRBV21-1
abundance: -
d_gene: -
j_gene: TRBJ1-3
CDR3aa: CASSGRQGNTIYF
CDR3nt: TGTGCCAGCAGCGGCAGACAGGGAAACACCATATATTTT

v_gene: TRBV11-1
abundance: -
d_gene: -
j_gene: TRBJ1-2
CDR3aa: CASSLGPEMVDGYTF
CDR3nt: TGTGCCAGCAGCTTAGGGCCGGAGATGGTTGATGGCTACACCTTC

v_gene: TRBV19
abundance: once
d_gene: TRBD1
j_gene: TRBJ1-5
CDR3aa: CARGRQGNQPQHF
CDR3nt: TGTGCCAGGGGGAGACAGGGAAATCAGCCCCAGCATTTT